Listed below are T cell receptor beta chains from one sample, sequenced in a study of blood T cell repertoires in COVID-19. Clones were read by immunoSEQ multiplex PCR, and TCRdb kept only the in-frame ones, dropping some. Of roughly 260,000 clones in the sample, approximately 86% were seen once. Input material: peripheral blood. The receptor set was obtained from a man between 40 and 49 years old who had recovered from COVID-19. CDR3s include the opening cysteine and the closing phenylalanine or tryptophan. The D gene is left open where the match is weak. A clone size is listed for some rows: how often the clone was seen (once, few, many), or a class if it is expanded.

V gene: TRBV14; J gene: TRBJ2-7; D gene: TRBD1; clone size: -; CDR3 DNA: TGTGCCAGCAGCCAAGTAGGACAGGGGGCATCCCACGAGCAGTACTTC; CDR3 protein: CASSQVGQGASHEQYF
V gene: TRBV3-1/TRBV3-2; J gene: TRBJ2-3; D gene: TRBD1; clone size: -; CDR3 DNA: TGTGCCAGCAGCCCCCGGACAGGGGTTCCTAGCACAGATACGCAGTATTTT; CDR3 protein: CASSPRTGVPSTDTQYF
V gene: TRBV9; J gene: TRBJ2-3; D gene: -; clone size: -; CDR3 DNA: TGTGCCAGCAGCGTAGAAACAGGACATGCAGATACGCAGTATTTT; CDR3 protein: CASSVETGHADTQYF
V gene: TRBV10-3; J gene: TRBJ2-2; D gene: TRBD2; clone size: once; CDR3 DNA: TGTGCCATCAGTGGACTAGCGGGGGCGAACACCGGGGAGCTGTTTTTT; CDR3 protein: CAISGLAGANTGELFF
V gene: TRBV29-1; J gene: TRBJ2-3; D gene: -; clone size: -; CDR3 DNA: TGCAGCGTTGAGGGTACAGGTAGGGGATACACAGATACGCAGTATTTT; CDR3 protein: CSVEGTGRGYTDTQYF
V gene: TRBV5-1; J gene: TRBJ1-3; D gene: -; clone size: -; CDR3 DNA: TGCGCCAGCAGCTCTACAGGCGCTTCTATGGGAAACACCATATATTTT; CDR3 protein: CASSSTGASMGNTIYF
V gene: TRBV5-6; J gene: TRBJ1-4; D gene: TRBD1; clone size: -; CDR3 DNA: TGTGCCAGCAGTTCGGACAGGGAGGGAAAACTGTTTTTT; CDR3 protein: CASSSDREGKLFF
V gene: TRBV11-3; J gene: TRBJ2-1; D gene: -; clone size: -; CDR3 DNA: TGTGCCAGCAGCTTAGGGACAAGGAGTGAGCAGTTCTTC; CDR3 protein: CASSLGTRSEQFF
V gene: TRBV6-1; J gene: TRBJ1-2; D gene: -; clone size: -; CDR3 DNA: TGTGCCAGCAGTGAAGTGAGGGGGGTAGCGGGATCTAACTATGGCTACACCTTC; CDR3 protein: CASSEVRGVAGSNYGYTF
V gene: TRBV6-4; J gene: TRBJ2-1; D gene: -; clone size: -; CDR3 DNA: TGTGCCAGCAGTGTCTTGCCCTTGGCTAATGAGCAGTTCTTC; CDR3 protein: CASSVLPLANEQFF
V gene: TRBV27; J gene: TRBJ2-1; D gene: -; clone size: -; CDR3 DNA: TGTGCCAGCACAGGCGGGGCGCACAATGAGCAGTTCTTC; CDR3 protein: CASTGGAHNEQFF
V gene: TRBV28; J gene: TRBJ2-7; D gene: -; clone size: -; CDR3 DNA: TGTGCCAGCAGCCCCCCGGGGGTCGCTGAGCAGTACTTC; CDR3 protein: CASSPPGVAEQYF
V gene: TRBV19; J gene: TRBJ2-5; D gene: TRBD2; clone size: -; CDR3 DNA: TGTGCCAGTAGTACAAGGCGGGGGGAGACCCAGTACTTC; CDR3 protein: CASSTRRGETQYF
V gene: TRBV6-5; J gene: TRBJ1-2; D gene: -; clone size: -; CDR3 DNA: TGTGCCAGCAGTTACGGCGCAGGGCTCGGCTACACCTTC; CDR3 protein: CASSYGAGLGYTF
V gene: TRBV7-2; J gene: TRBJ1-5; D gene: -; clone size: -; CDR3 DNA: TGTGCCAGCAGCCCTTATCAGGGCAATCAGCCCCAGCATTTT; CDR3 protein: CASSPYQGNQPQHF
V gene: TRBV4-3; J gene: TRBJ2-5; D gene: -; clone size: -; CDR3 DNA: TGCGCCAGCAGCCAAGAACACCCGCTGGAGACCCAGTACTTC; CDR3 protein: CASSQEHPLETQYF
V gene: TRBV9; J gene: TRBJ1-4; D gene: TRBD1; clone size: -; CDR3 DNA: TGTGCCAGCAGCCCCTCCGGGACAGGGTATGAAAAACTGTTTTTT; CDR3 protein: CASSPSGTGYEKLFF
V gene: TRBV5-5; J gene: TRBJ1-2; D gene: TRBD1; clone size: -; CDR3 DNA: TGTGCCAGCAGCTTGGCCTCCGGGACAGATGGCTACACCTTC; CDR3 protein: CASSLASGTDGYTF
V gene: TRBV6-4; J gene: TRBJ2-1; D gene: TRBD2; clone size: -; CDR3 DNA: TGTGCCAGCAGTAACGGACTAGCGACAGATGAGCAGTTCTTC; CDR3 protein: CASSNGLATDEQFF
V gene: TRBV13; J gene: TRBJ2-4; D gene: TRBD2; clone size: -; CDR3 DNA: TGTGCCAGCAGCTCAGTCGACGGCAAATCGCGGGGGAAAGAAAACATTCAGTACTTC; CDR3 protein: CASSSVDGKSRGKENIQYF
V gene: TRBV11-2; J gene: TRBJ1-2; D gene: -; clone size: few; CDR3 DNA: TGTGCCAGCAGCTTAGGGCAGGGGTACTATGGCTACACCTTC; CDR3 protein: CASSLGQGYYGYTF
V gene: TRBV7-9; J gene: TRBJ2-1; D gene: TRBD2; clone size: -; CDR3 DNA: TGTGCCAGCAGCCAAATACCTAGCGGGAGTTGGAATGAGCAGTTCTTC; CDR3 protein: CASSQIPSGSWNEQFF
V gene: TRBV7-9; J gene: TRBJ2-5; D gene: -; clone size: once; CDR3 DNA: TGTGCCAGCAGCTTTGACGGGAGCCCTGGGACCCAGTACTTC; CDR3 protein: CASSFDGSPGTQYF
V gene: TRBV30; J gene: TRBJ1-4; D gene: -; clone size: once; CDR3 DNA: TGTGCCTGGAGCTCCCCCAGGGATAGGGGTGAAAAACTGTTTTTT; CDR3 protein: CAWSSPRDRGEKLFF
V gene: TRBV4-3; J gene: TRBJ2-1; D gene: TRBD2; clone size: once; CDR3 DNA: TGCGCCAGCAGCCTCGGGACTAGCGGGGGTAGCTCCTACAATGAGCAGTTCTTC; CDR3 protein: CASSLGTSGGSSYNEQFF
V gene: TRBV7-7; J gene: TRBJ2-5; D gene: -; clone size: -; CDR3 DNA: TGTGCCAGCAGCCGCGTAGGAGCGGAGGAAGAGACCCAGTACTTC; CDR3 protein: CASSRVGAEEETQYF
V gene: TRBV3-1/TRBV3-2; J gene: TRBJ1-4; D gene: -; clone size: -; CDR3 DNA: TGTGCCAGCAGCCGCACGGGGAGGGGGGAAAAACTGTTTTTT; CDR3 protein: CASSRTGRGEKLFF
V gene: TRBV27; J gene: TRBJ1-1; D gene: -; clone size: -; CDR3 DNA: TGTGCCAGCAGTCGCCACTCGAACACTGAAGCTTTCTTT; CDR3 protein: CASSRHSNTEAFF
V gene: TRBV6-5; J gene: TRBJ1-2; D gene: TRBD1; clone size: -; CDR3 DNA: TGTGCCAGCAGTCACCGACAGGGAGGTGGCTACACCTTC; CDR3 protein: CASSHRQGGGYTF
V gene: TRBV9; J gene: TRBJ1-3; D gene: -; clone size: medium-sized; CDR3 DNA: TGTGCCAGCAGCGTAGCTACAAGGGGGTCCGGAAACACCATATATTTT; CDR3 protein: CASSVATRGSGNTIYF
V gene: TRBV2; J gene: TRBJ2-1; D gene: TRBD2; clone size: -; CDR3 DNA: TGTGCCAGCAGTGGGAGCAAGCGGGAGACCCCCAGGTCCTACAATGAGCAGTTCTTC; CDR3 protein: CASSGSKRETPRSYNEQFF
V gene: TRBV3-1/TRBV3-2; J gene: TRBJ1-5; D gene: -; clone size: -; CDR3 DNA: TGTGCCAGCAGCCAAGGGTACAGGAGCAATCAGCCCCAGCATTTT; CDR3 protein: CASSQGYRSNQPQHF
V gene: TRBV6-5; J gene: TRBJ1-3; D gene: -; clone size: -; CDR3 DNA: TGTGCCAGCAGTTACACATCGCCACAATCGGGAAACACCATATATTTT; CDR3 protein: CASSYTSPQSGNTIYF
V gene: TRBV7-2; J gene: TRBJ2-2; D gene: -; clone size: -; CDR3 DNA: TGTGCCAGCAGCAAGGGACTTCAGAACACCGGGGAGCTGTTTTTT; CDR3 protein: CASSKGLQNTGELFF
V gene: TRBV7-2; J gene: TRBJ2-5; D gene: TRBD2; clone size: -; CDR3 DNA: TGTGCCAGTAGCGGGGGGGCAGGAGAGACCCAGTACTTC; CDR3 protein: CASSGGAGETQYF
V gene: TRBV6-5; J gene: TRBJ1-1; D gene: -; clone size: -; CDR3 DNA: TGTGCCAGCACCCTTTGGGGGCGCCAAGCTGAAGCTTTCTTT; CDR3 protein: CASTLWGRQAEAFF
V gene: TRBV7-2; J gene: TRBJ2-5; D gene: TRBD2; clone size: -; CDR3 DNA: TGTGCCAGCAGCCCCGGACTAGCGGGGGGGAAGAGAGAGACCCAGTACTTC; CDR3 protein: CASSPGLAGGKRETQYF
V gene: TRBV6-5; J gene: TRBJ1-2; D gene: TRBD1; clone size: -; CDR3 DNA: TGTGCCAGTACCTATTTGACCGGGACAGGGAATGGCTACACCTTC; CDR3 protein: CASTYLTGTGNGYTF
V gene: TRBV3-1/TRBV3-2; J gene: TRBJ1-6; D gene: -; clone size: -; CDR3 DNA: TGTGCCAGCAGCCAAATGGGAAAGGGGCTCAATTCACCCCTCCACTTT; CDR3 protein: CASSQMGKGLNSPLHF
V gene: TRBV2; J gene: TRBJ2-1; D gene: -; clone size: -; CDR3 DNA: TGTGCCAGCAGTGCCTTGGCGGGGATGTCCAATGAGCAGTTCTTC; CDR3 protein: CASSALAGMSNEQFF
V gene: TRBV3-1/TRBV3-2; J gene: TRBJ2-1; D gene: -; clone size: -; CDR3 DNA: TGTGCCAGCAGCCAAGGGGAGCGGTCCTACAATGAGCAGTTCTTC; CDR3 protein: CASSQGERSYNEQFF
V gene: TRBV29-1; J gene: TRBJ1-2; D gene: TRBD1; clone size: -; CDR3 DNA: TGCAGCGTTGAAATACAGGGGGCACTGGGCTATGGCTACACCTTC; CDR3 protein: CSVEIQGALGYGYTF